The entry that follows covers one T cell receptor (beta chain) sequence. This entry comes from a study of shared clonotypes between healthy human individuals. Here immunoSEQ multiplex PCR was the method, and the copy in TCRdb shows in-frame clones only, minus some. Here the sample spans 2 million to 2.5 million clones, 85% to 95% being singletons. Germline CDR1 reads MNHNS; CDR2 reads SASEGT. V dropped 2 bases and J dropped 6 bases, with 10 bases sitting between them. The CDR3 consists of 14 residues. The receptor was isolated from a young man in good health. Some clones in this sample may be carry-over from other donors' samples. The specimen sequenced was naive CD4+ T cells from PBMCs. Described subset: CD45RA+ positively selected. The chain has TRBV6-1 and TRBJ2-2; tentatively, D is TRBD1 (5 bases). This CDR3 is CASSESGLAGELFF. CDR3 nucleotides: TGTGCCAGCAGTGAATCAGGGCTCGCCGGGGAGCTGTTTTTT.